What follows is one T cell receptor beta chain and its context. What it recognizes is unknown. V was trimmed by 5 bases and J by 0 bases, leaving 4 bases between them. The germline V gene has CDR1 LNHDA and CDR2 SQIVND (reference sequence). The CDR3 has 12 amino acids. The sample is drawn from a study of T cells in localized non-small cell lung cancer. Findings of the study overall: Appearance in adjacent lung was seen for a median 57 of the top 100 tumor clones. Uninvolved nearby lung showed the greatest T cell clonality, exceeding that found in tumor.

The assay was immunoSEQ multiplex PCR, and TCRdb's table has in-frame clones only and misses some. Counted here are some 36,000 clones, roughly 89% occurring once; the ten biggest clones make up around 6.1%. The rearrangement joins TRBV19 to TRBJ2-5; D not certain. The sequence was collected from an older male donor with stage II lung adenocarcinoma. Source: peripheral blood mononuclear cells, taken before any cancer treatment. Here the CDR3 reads CASSPNQETQYF. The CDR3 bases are TGTGCCAGTAGTCCGAACCAAGAGACCCAGTACTTC.